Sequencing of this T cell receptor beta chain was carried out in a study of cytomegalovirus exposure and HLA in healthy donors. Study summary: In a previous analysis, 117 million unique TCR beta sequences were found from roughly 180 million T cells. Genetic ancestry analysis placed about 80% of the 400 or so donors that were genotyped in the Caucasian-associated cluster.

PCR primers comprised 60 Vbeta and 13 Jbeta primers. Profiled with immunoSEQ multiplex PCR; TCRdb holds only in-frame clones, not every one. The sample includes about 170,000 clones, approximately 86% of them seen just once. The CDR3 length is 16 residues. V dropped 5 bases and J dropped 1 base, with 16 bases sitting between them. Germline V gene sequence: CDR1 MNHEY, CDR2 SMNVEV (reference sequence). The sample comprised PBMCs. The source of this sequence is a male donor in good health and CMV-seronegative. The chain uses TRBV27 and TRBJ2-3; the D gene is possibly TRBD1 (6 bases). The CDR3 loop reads CASSDSAGARTDTQYF. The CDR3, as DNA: TGTGCCAGCAGTGACTCCGCAGGGGCCCGCACAGATACGCAGTATTTT.